This TCR beta chain appears in the sequencing data of a study of shared clonotypes between healthy human individuals. General observations from the study: The authors expected sequencing depth to affect clonotype sharing among donors.

CD4+ cells were split into CD45RA+ naive and CD45RA-negative memory subsets. Concerning this clone itself: Its target is unknown.

TCRdb keeps only in-frame clones here, not all; method: immunoSEQ multiplex PCR. The table includes under 600,000 clones, roughly 97% detected once. CDR1 and CDR2 from the germline V gene are GTSNPN and SVGIG (reference sequence). Deletions cut 2 bases from V and 2 bases from J, with 14 bases between. This CDR3 contains 15 residues. The sequenced material came from naive CD4+ T cells sorted from blood. Subset noted: CD45RA+ positively selected. The chain links TRBV30 to TRBJ2-3, with D perhaps TRBD2 (6 bases). The clonotype was recovered from a woman aged 25 to 45 in good health. Here the CDR3 DNA reads TGTGCCTGGAGTCTCGTTAGCGGACTCACAGATACGCAGTATTTT. Amino acids: CAWSLVSGLTDTQYF.